The 9 T cell receptor beta chains below come from one sample, sequenced in a study of OX40 agonist ivuxolimab in advanced cancers. Sequencing used immunoSEQ multiplex PCR; TCRdb keeps in-frame clones, though not all of them. The sample lists 50,000 or so clones, 75% to 80% occurring once. Sequenced here: CD4+ or CD8+ T cells sorted from blood, sampled in a trial of the OX40 agonist ivuxolimab. Receptors were obtained from an adult with an advanced solid tumor such as melanoma, head and neck, liver or kidney cancer.

The chain uses TRBV29-1 and TRBJ2-1, with D perhaps matching TRBD1 or TRBD2 (5 bases each). CDR1 is SQVTM, CDR2 ANQGSEA, per germline. V was clipped by 4 bases and J by 2 bases, with 9 bases between them. The CDR3 has 13 amino acids. CDR3 DNA sequence: TGCAGCGTTGGAGGGACCACCTACAATGAGCAGTTCTTC. Amino acids: CSVGGTTYNEQFF.

The chain has TRBV7-2 and TRBJ2-3, with 12 nucleotides matching TRBD2. Germline loops: CDR1 SGHTA, CDR2 FQGNSA. Trimming removed 4 bases from V and 5 bases from J; junction bases left unmatched: 4. This CDR3 region has 15 residues. The CDR3 reads CASSSRLAGVDTQYF. As DNA, the CDR3 is TGTGCCAGCAGCTCGAGACTAGCGGGAGTAGATACGCAGTATTTT.

This clone was detected a few times. The chain combines TRBV5-4 with TRBJ1-2; the match to TRBD1 covers 12 bases. The trim removed 2 bases at V and 8 bases at J, leaving 10 bases unmatched. The CDR3 runs 16 residues. The germline gives CDR1 SGHNT, CDR2 YYREEE (reference sequence). CDR3 nucleotides: TGTGCCAGCAGCTTCGCCGGGACAGGGGGCGCGAGGGGCTACACCTTC. It translates to CASSFAGTGGARGYTF. Using reference TRBV5-4 and TRBJ1-2 for the parts outside the CDR3, the full variable domain is ETGVTQSPTHLIKTRGQQVTLRCSSQSGHNTVSWYQQALGQGPQFIFQYYREEENGRGNFPPRFSGLQFPNYSSELNVNALELDDSALYLCASSFAGTGGARGYTFGSGTRLTVV.

The chain employs TRBV5-1 and TRBJ2-1, with unresolved D. The CDR3 length is 14 residues. Germline V gene lookup returns CDR1 SGHRS and CDR2 YFSETQ. Trimming left V 1 base short and J 6 bases short, with 11 bases between. CDR3 bases: TGCGCCAGCAGCTTGCTTAGCAGCCTCAATGAGCAGTTCTTC. This encodes CASSLLSSLNEQFF.

The chain couples TRBV27 to TRBJ2-7, with D possibly being TRBD1 or TRBD2 (6 bases each). V was trimmed by 5 bases and J by 5 bases, leaving 25 bases between them. Germline V gene lookup returns CDR1 MNHEY and CDR2 SMNVEV (reference sequence). The CDR3 contains 17 residues. The CDR3 DNA is TGTGCCAGCAGTCCATCTAGGGGGGCGGCTAGCATGGACGAGCAGTACTTC. It yields the protein CASSPSRGAASMDEQYF.

The chain carries TRBV29-1 and TRBJ2-1, with 7 bases that match TRBD2. V gave up 4 bases and J gave up 2 bases; unmatched junction bases: 5. The CDR3 totals 14 residues. In germline, CDR1 is SQVTM, CDR2 ANQGSEA. Here the CDR3 reads CSVVGGRTYNEQFF. CDR3 nucleotides: TGCAGCGTTGTTGGCGGGAGAACCTACAATGAGCAGTTCTTC.

The rearrangement uses TRBV7-2 and TRBJ2-2, with 14 nucleotides matching TRBD2. Trimming at V came to 5 bases and at J to 6 bases, leaving 8 bases not matched to a gene. Looked up from germline, CDR1 is SGHTA and CDR2 is FQGNSA. The CDR3 is made up of 17 amino acids. CDR3 bases: TGTGCCAGCAGCCTACTAGGACTAGCGGGAGGTGCCGGGGAGCTGTTTTTT. Translation gives CASSLLGLAGGAGELFF.

V is TRBV5-4 and J is TRBJ2-2; 8 nucleotides agree with TRBD2. V was clipped by 4 bases and J by 1 base; unmatched bases: 9. This CDR3 contains 17 residues. The germline CDR1 and CDR2 sequences are SGHNT and YYREEE (reference sequence). DNA for the CDR3: TGTGCCAGCAGCGGGGAACTAGCGGCAAAGAACACCGGGGAGCTGTTTTTT. Translation: CASSGELAAKNTGELFF.

The V call is TRBV6-5, the J call TRBJ1-2; D is ambiguous. Per the germline V gene, CDR1 is MNHEY and CDR2 is SVGAGI. The CDR3 loop spans 13 amino acids. Between the trimmed V and J ends, which lost 0 bases and 6 bases, there was a span of 8 bases. CDR3 amino acids: CASSYSGGDGYTF. The CDR3 nucleotides read TGTGCCAGCAGTTACTCAGGCGGGGATGGCTACACCTTC.